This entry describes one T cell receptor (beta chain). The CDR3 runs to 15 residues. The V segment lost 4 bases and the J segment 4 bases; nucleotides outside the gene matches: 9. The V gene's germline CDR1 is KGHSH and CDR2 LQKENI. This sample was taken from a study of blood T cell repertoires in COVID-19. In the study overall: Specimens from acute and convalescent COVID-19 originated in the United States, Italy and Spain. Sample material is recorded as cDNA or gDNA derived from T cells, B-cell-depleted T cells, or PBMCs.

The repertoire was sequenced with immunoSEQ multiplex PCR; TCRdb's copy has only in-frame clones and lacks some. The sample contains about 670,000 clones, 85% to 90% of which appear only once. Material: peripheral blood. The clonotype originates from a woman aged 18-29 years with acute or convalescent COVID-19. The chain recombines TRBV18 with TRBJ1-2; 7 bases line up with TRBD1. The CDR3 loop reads CASSLNRGSSYGYTF. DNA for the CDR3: TGTGCCAGCTCACTAAACAGGGGAAGTTCCTATGGCTACACCTTC.